This entry concerns a single TCR beta chain. Its antigen remains unknown. The junction departs from the called germline gene at one end, perhaps through a read error. The study ran its PCR with 60 Vbeta and 13 Jbeta primers. TCRdb keeps only in-frame clones here, not all; method: immunoSEQ multiplex PCR. The sample records approximately 180,000 clones, 72% being singletons. The entry originates in a study of cytomegalovirus exposure and HLA in healthy donors. This CDR3 has 14 amino acids. Germline lookup yields CDR1 SGHAT and CDR2 FQNNGV. Study-wide findings and caveats: As a later analysis showed, a missense DCLRE1C variant was linked to trimming of TCR beta V- and J-genes.

This TCR came from a human donor in good health. Sample: PBMCs. J is TRBJ1-2 and V is TRBV11-2, with D unclear. The CDR3 coding sequence is TGTGCCAGCAGCTTAGCACGCTCTAACTACGGCTACACCTTC. Its translation is CASSLARSNYGYTF.